The text below deals with one TCR beta chain. This sample was included in a study of shared clonotypes between healthy human individuals. Trimming stripped 4 bases from V and 1 base from J, with 11 bases between. Germline V gene data show CDR1 as SGHRS and CDR2 as YFSETQ. This CDR3 is 14 amino acids long. TCRdb keeps only in-frame clones here, not all; method: immunoSEQ multiplex PCR. The sample holds 400,000 to 600,000 clones, roughly 83% seen once. The chain is built from TRBV5-1 and TRBJ1-2; no reliable D call. Material for sequencing was PBMCs. This clonotype was obtained from a woman aged 40 to 50 in good health. Some clones in this sample may be carry-over from other donors' samples. CDR3 amino acids: CASSLFAINYGYTF. CDR3 bases: TGCGCCAGCAGCCTCTTTGCTATTAACTATGGCTACACCTTC.